The next 10 T cell receptor beta chains were all read from a single sample in a study of T-cell memory formation after mild COVID-19. Using its own MiXCR run on the 5' RACE reads, TCRdb lists one record per CDR3 protein. The sample consists of about 270,000 distinct CDR3 sequences, around 16% of them appearing once. Sequenced sample: PBMCs or a T cell subset sorted from them (not recorded which). These TCRs come from a young man who had mild COVID-19 (a few samples of this study predate the infection). Cell type and time point are not known.

The chain has TRBV4-3 and TRBJ2-3, with TRBD2 matching over 10 bases. Germline V gene data show CDR1 as LGHNA and CDR2 as YSLEER. Trimming cost V 1 base and J 1 base; bases outside gene matches: 5. This CDR3 contains 17 residues. The CDR3 coding sequence is TGCGCCAGCAGCCAAGGTGTTAGCGGGGGGCGCACAGATACGCAGTATTTT. Its protein product is CASSQGVSGGRTDTQYF.

This clonotype has just a few counts. The rearrangement joins TRBV25-1 to TRBJ1-1; D remains ambiguous. This CDR3 comprises 12 residues. Deletions cut 7 bases from V and 0 bases from J, with 6 bases between. Germline V lookup: CDR1 MGHDK, CDR2 SYGVNS. The CDR3 sequence is CASKFMNTEAFF. For the CDR3, the DNA is TGTGCCAGCAAATTCATGAACACTGAAGCTTTCTTT.

The V call is TRBV5-6, the J call TRBJ1-2; the D gene is possibly TRBD1 (6 bases). This CDR3 region has 14 residues. Germline V gene lookup returns CDR1 SGHDT and CDR2 YYEEEE. V shed 4 bases and J shed 4 bases, with 14 bases lying between them. CDR3 region: CASSPGGRSYGYTF. The CDR3 region has the DNA TGTGCCAGCAGCCCGGGGGGCCGGAGCTATGGCTACACCTTC.

The chain carries TRBV2 and TRBJ2-7; 10 bases align to TRBD2. CDR3 length: 15 residues. V was clipped by 1 base and J by 2 bases; unmatched bases: 2. Looked up from germline, CDR1 is SNHLY and CDR2 is FYNNEI. The CDR3 here is CASSEGGLAAYEQYV. The CDR3, as DNA: TGTGCCAGCAGTGAAGGAGGACTAGCGGCCTACGAGCAGTACGTC.

This clonotype occurred a few times. The chain is built from TRBV6-5 and TRBJ2-2, with D unresolved. The V end lost 5 bases, the J end lost 0 bases, and 10 bases lay between the germline ends. The CDR3 contains 15 residues. The germline V gene has CDR1 MNHEY and CDR2 SVGAGI. The CDR3 region has the DNA TGTGCCAGCAGTCTACGGTCCGCGAACACCGGGGAGCTGTTTTTT. Its protein product is CASSLRSANTGELFF.

This clonotype was recorded once. The V gene is TRBV10-1, the J gene TRBJ2-7; D might be TRBD1 or TRBD2, each matching 5 bases. Germline CDR1 WNHNN, CDR2 SYGVQD (reference sequence). The CDR3 runs to 13 residues. The V gene lost 2 bases and the J gene lost 6 bases, with 11 bases spanning the gap. The CDR3 here is CASSEKRGGEQYF. CDR3 nucleotide sequence: TGCGCCAGCAGTGAGAAGAGGGGCGGCGAGCAGTACTTC.

This clonotype appeared a few times. This chain links TRBV6-5 with TRBJ2-5; D not certain. This CDR3 has 14 residues. The germline gives CDR1 MNHEY, CDR2 SVGAGI. The V and J ends lost 7 bases and 5 bases respectively, with 17 bases between them. CDR3 amino acids: CASNDGTLRETQYF. The CDR3 bases are TGTGCCAGCAACGACGGCACATTGAGGGAGACCCAGTACTTC.

This clonotype has just a few counts. The CDR3: CASSFGRGIPTDTQYF. CDR3 coding DNA: TGTGCCAGCAGTTTCGGACGAGGGATCCCCACAGATACGCAGTATTTT. This chain uses TRBV12-3 or TRBV12-4 with TRBJ2-3, with a weak D call TRBD2 (5 bases). Trimming took 3 bases from V and 2 from J, leaving 15 bases between them. The CDR3 is 16 residues long.

The V call is TRBV7-6, the J call TRBJ2-2, with D possibly being TRBD1 or TRBD2 (6 bases each). Germline assignment: CDR1 SGHVS and CDR2 FNYEAQ. Trimming removed 5 bases at V and 7 bases at J, with 14 bases between. The CDR3 is 14 amino acids. CDR3 coding DNA: TGTGCCAGCAGCCCGGAGGGGGTAGGCGGGGAGCTGTTTTTT. It translates to CASSPEGVGGELFF.

This clonotype was counted ten times or more. V gene TRBV5-3 combines with J gene TRBJ2-1; D is possibly TRBD2 (7 bases). TRBV5-3 is marked as an open reading frame, function uncertain. The CDR3 runs to 17 residues. Trimming removed 2 bases from V and 0 bases from J, with 15 bases in between. The CDR3 coding sequence is TGTGCCAGAAGCTTAGGGCCGGGGGGCAGCTCCTACAATGAGCAGTTCTTC. Residues: CARSLGPGGSSYNEQFF.